These 29 T cell receptor beta chains share one sample of origin, sequenced in a study of identical twins. TCRdb re-called the 5' RACE reads with MiXCR, one entry per CDR3 protein. The sample lists 450,000 or so distinct CDR3 sequences; roughly 13% were seen once. These data also featured in a second study, about yellow fever vaccine responses in identical twins.

The source material was CD4+ T cells sorted from blood. These receptors were taken from a woman between 18 and 29 years old in good health.

J is TRBJ1-3 and V is TRBV6-5, with D unclear. CDR1 is MNHEY, CDR2 SVGAGI, per germline. This CDR3 region has 14 residues. The V end was cut by 0 bases, the J end by 4 bases, with 7 bases between. DNA for the CDR3: TGTGCCAGCAGTTACTCAGGGCTCGGAAACACCATATATTTT. It codes for CASSYSGLGNTIYF.

This chain links TRBV19 with TRBJ2-7; 10 bases line up with TRBD2. In germline, CDR1 is LNHDA, CDR2 SQIVND (reference sequence). The V segment lost 5 bases and the J segment 4 bases; nucleotides outside the gene matches: 5. This CDR3 has 14 amino acids. CDR3 sequence (DNA): TGTGCCAGTAGTCGCAGCGGGAGGGGGTACGAGCAGTACTTC. Its protein is CASSRSGRGYEQYF.

The table lists this clonotype with a few counts. CDR3 coding DNA: TGTGCCAGCAGAAAAACTAGCGGACCAGGGGAGACCCAGTACTTC. Amino acid sequence: CASRKTSGPGETQYF. The rearrangement uses TRBV2 and TRBJ2-5; TRBD2 matches 8 bases. The CDR3 has 15 residues. The ends lost 6 bases at V and 5 bases at J; junction bases unmatched: 11. Germline CDR1 SNHLY, CDR2 FYNNEI.

The chain employs TRBV24-1 and TRBJ2-5; 9 bases match TRBD1. V shed 3 bases and J 4 bases; nucleotides not matched to a gene: 11. This CDR3 has 17 amino acids. The V gene's germline CDR1 is KGHDR and CDR2 SFDVKD. The CDR3 DNA reads as TGTGCCACCAGTGATGCTACCGGGACAGGGCGGCGAGAGACCCAGTACTTC. This codes for CATSDATGTGRRETQYF.

The chain recombines TRBV15 with TRBJ2-2; D may be TRBD1 (6 bases). CDR1 is LNHNV, CDR2 YYDKDF, per germline (reference sequence). V was shortened by 7 bases and J by 6 bases, with 18 bases between the two germline ends. This CDR3 comprises 15 residues. CDR3: CATTSRRGGSGELFF. In DNA, the CDR3 is TGTGCCACCACCAGTCGCAGGGGTGGTTCCGGGGAGCTGTTTTTT.

This clonotype was picked up a small number of times. The chain combines TRBV3-1 with TRBJ2-3; unclear D gene. Germline-derived CDR1 and CDR2 are LGHDT and YNNKEL (reference sequence). CDR3 length equals 12 residues. Trimming cost V 1 base and J 7 bases, with 6 bases left between them. The CDR3 DNA follows: TGTGCCAGCAGCCAAGTTGGGAATACGCAGTATTTT. Protein product: CASSQVGNTQYF.

V is TRBV5-5 and J is TRBJ2-3; possible D gene TRBD2, 5 bases. Per germline, CDR1 SGHKS and CDR2 YYEKEE (reference sequence). This CDR3 has 16 amino acids. V lost 4 bases and J 2 bases, leaving 17 bases between the germline ends. The CDR3 DNA is TGTGCCAGCAGCAGGGAGTCCCCGATATTCACAGATACGCAGTATTTT. The encoded protein is CASSRESPIFTDTQYF.

In its sample, this clonotype was seen a few times. This rearrangement joins TRBV6-1 to TRBJ2-4, with D perhaps matching TRBD1 (6 bases). Deletions cut 8 bases from V and 1 base from J, with 12 bases between. In germline, CDR1 is MNHNS, CDR2 SASEGT. This CDR3 is 14 amino acids long. As DNA, the CDR3 is TGTGCCAGCCGACGACAGGCTGCCAAAAACATTCAGTACTTC. Its protein is CASRRQAAKNIQYF.

The sample holds many counts of this clonotype. The V call is TRBV24-1, the J call TRBJ1-6; unclear D gene. This CDR3 is 14 amino acids long. V shed 2 bases and J shed 10 bases, with 11 bases lying between them. The germline gives CDR1 KGHDR, CDR2 SFDVKD. In DNA, the CDR3 is TGTGCCACCAGTGATTCCCGAACCCAGTCACCCCTCCACTTT. Translation: CATSDSRTQSPLHF.

This clonotype has only a few counts. The V gene is TRBV20-1, the J gene TRBJ2-1; D is perhaps TRBD2 (7 bases). Germline V gene lookup returns CDR1 DFQATT and CDR2 SNEGSKA (reference sequence). With 1 base removed from V and 5 bases from J, the gap between germline ends came to 12 bases. This CDR3 has 14 amino acids. The CDR3, as DNA: TGCAGTGCTAGAGTTGCGGGGGCCGACAATGAGCAGTTCTTC. Protein: CSARVAGADNEQFF.

This clonotype was picked up a small number of times. The V and J genes are TRBV6-2 or TRBV6-3 and TRBJ1-4; D gene unclear. The germline V gene encodes CDR1 MNHEY and CDR2 SVGEGT. CDR3 length: 17 amino acids. V dropped 0 bases and J dropped 0 bases, with 11 bases sitting between them. The CDR3 region is CASSYSSRAATNEKLFF. CDR3 bases: TGTGCCAGCAGTTACTCGAGCCGGGCTGCAACTAATGAAAAACTGTTTTTT.

This clonotype was observed a few times. V and J are TRBV28 and TRBJ2-3; D unclear. In germline, CDR1 is MDHEN, CDR2 SYDVKM. V lost 8 bases and J lost 6, with 18 bases in between. The CDR3 runs 14 residues. The CDR3 coding sequence is TGTGCCAGCGCCTACCTGAACATCCCGGATACGCAGTATTTT. It translates to CASAYLNIPDTQYF.

The chain couples TRBV6-5 to TRBJ1-3; D is ambiguous. Trimming removed 4 bases from V and 0 bases from J, with 10 bases in between. CDR3 length equals 15 residues. Germline CDR1 reads MNHEY; CDR2 reads SVGAGI. CDR3 coding DNA: TGTGCCAGCAGTTTAGCAGGCCGCTCTGGAAACACCATATATTTT. It specifies CASSLAGRSGNTIYF.

This clonotype occurred a few times. The chain employs TRBV30 and TRBJ2-1; tentatively, D is TRBD2 (5 bases). CDR1 and CDR2 (germline): GTSNPN, SVGIG (reference sequence). Trimming stripped 2 bases from V and 3 bases from J, with 23 bases between. CDR3 size: 18 residues. The CDR3 loop reads CAWSSPRISRDHYNEQFF. CDR3 DNA: TGTGCCTGGAGTTCCCCCCGGATTTCCCGGGATCACTACAATGAGCAGTTCTTC.

In its sample, this clonotype was seen a few times. The chain recombines TRBV6-2 or TRBV6-3 with TRBJ2-1; D not certain. The CDR3 is 13 residues long. CDR1 and CDR2 from the germline V gene are MNHEY and SVGEGT. The V and J ends lost 0 bases and 2 bases respectively, with 2 bases between them. As DNA, the CDR3 is TGTGCCAGCAGTTACTCTGCCTACAATGAGCAGTTCTTC. Translating gives CASSYSAYNEQFF.

The genes are TRBV7-9 and TRBJ2-7; 8 nucleotides align to TRBD1. The CDR3 loop spans 15 amino acids. With V trimmed by 0 bases and J by 3 bases, 4 bases remained unmatched. Germline assignment: CDR1 SEHNR and CDR2 FQNEAQ (reference sequence). CDR3 sequence reads: CASSLAGQVIYEQYF. The CDR3 region has the DNA TGTGCCAGCAGCTTAGCGGGACAGGTCATCTACGAGCAGTACTTC.

The V call is TRBV20-1, the J call TRBJ1-1; 9 positions match TRBD1. The germline gives CDR1 DFQATT, CDR2 SNEGSKA (reference sequence). The CDR3 is 13 residues long. V trimming: 6 bases; J trimming: 1 base; junction bases outside the gene matches: 3. The CDR3 DNA reads as TGCAGTGCCCGGACAGGGGAGAACACTGAAGCTTTCTTT. It translates to CSARTGENTEAFF.

There are a few counts of this clonotype. V usage is TRBV5-1 and J usage is TRBJ2-3; 15 bases are a match to TRBD2. CDR3 length: 19 amino acids. CDR1 is SGHRS and CDR2 is YFSETQ in the germline V gene. V trimming: 3 bases; J trimming: 0 bases; junction bases outside the gene matches: 8. This chain's CDR3 is CASSSGLAGGSPSTDTQYF. Here the CDR3 DNA reads TGCGCCAGCAGCTCGGGACTAGCGGGGGGAAGCCCTAGCACAGATACGCAGTATTTT.

This CDR3 is CASKWGQDPYEQYF. The CDR3 DNA sequence: TGTGCCAGCAAATGGGGACAGGACCCCTACGAGCAGTACTTC. V gene TRBV6-1 combines with J gene TRBJ2-7; TRBD1 matches 8 bases. The junction had 7 bases not matched to a gene; V was cut back by 7 bases and J by 2 bases. The germline CDR1 and CDR2 sequences are MNHNS and SASEGT. This CDR3 spans 14 amino acids.

This clonotype was seen only a few times. The chain combines TRBV24-1 with TRBJ2-2; D unresolved. V was shortened by 1 base and J by 2 bases, with 13 bases between the two germline ends. Germline CDR1 and CDR2: KGHDR and SFDVKD. This CDR3 is 17 amino acids long. CDR3 region: CATSDLGPGLNTGELFF. In DNA form, the CDR3 reads TGTGCCACCAGTGATTTAGGGCCAGGCCTAAACACCGGGGAGCTGTTTTTT.

This clonotype showed up just a few times. The chain links TRBV2 to TRBJ1-4; D may be TRBD1 (5 bases). The V gene lost 6 bases and the J gene lost 4 bases, with 12 bases spanning the gap. Germline lookup yields CDR1 SNHLY and CDR2 FYNNEI. CDR3 length equals 14 residues. The CDR3: CASSTDSHNEKLFF. The CDR3 coding sequence is TGTGCCAGCAGCACCGACAGCCATAATGAAAAACTGTTTTTT.

This clonotype has only a few counts. J is TRBJ2-7 and V is TRBV7-6; D may be TRBD1 (5 bases). The CDR3 runs 15 residues. Germline CDR1 SGHVS, CDR2 FNYEAQ. The V end was cut by 4 bases, the J end by 0 bases, with 13 bases between. The CDR3 DNA sequence: TGTGCCAGCAGCTCCCAAGGGGCCTTCTCCTACGAGCAGTACTTC. Its translation is CASSSQGAFSYEQYF.

The table lists this clonotype with many counts. V and J are TRBV4-3 and TRBJ2-7, with 9 bases aligning to TRBD1. The ends lost 1 base at V and 3 bases at J; junction bases unmatched: 7. Germline assignment: CDR1 LGHNA and CDR2 YSLEER. The CDR3 has 16 amino acids. CDR3 bases: TGCGCCAGCAGCCAAGTTTTGGGACAGGGTTTCTACGAGCAGTACTTC. This sequence encodes CASSQVLGQGFYEQYF.

The V gene is TRBV2, the J gene TRBJ2-1; TRBD2 matches at 15 bases. Germline V gene sequence: CDR1 SNHLY, CDR2 FYNNEI. Trimming took 2 bases from V and 5 from J; bases not matched to a gene: 10. The CDR3 contains 19 residues. CDR3 sequence (DNA): TGTGCCAGCAGTGAAACAGGACTAGCGGGGGGGTCGCCAAACAATGAGCAGTTCTTC. Translation: CASSETGLAGGSPNNEQFF.

This clonotype was counted between two and nine times. The V gene is TRBV6-2 or TRBV6-3, the J gene TRBJ2-1; 8 bases line up with TRBD2. Trimming cost V 2 bases and J 15 bases; bases outside gene matches: 6. Germline CDR1 is MNHEY and CDR2 is SVGEGT. The CDR3 has 12 amino acids. As DNA, the CDR3 is TGTGCCAGCAGTTACAGCGGGAGCCTCAGGTTCTTC. It translates to CASSYSGSLRFF.

There are many counts of this clonotype. The V gene is TRBV5-5, the J gene TRBJ1-3, with 8 positions matching TRBD1. The CDR3 length is 14 residues. V gave up 5 bases and J gave up 2 bases; unmatched junction bases: 3. Looked up from germline, CDR1 is SGHKS and CDR2 is YYEKEE (reference sequence). The CDR3 is CASSLTGAGNTIYF. The CDR3 coding sequence is TGTGCCAGCAGTTTGACAGGGGCTGGAAACACCATATATTTT.

This clonotype was seen at least ten times. V usage is TRBV25-1 and J usage is TRBJ2-2, with 7 positions matching TRBD1. The J segment lost 1 base and the V segment lost 3 bases, leaving 2 bases of the junction unmatched. CDR3 length: 15 residues. The V gene's germline CDR1 is MGHDK and CDR2 SYGVNS. The CDR3 loop reads CASSDYRGNTGELFF. The CDR3 nucleotides read TGTGCCAGCAGTGACTACAGGGGGAACACCGGGGAGCTGTTTTTT.

The V and J genes are TRBV27 and TRBJ2-7, with D perhaps TRBD1 (6 bases). Germline V gene data show CDR1 as MNHEY and CDR2 as SMNVEV (reference sequence). V lost 6 bases and J 0 bases, leaving 18 bases between the germline ends. The CDR3 sequence is 16 residues long. In DNA form, the CDR3 reads TGTGCCAGCAGCCCCAGGGGCCAGCATTTCTCCTACGAGCAGTACTTC. Translation gives CASSPRGQHFSYEQYF.

The chain has TRBV7-2 and TRBJ2-3; D call uncertain. Germline values: CDR1 SGHTA, CDR2 FQGNSA. V gave up 5 bases and J gave up 10 bases, with 16 bases separating them. The CDR3 covers 13 residues. CDR3 in DNA: TGTGCCAGCAGCCCGGGCCTGGGTCTAGCGCAGTATTTT. It specifies CASSPGLGLAQYF.